The clone carrying this T cell receptor (beta chain) was detected only a few times. The data were obtained in a study of blood T cells in healthy people across ages. A minimum of 6 micrograms of total RNA was extracted per sample. The CDR3 is 13 residues long. The germline V and J ends were trimmed by 1 base and 7 bases, with 13 bases remaining between them. Germline CDR1 is DFQATT and CDR2 is SNEGSKA (reference sequence). The authors ran a second PCR of roughly 7 to 11 cycles using a sample-barcoded 5' primer and a J-beta primer mix. TCRdb passed the 5' RACE reads through MiXCR, listing each CDR3 protein once. Among under 2 million distinct CDR3 sequences, about 35% were seen once, and the ten largest hold approximately 11%.

The receptor was derived from a woman in her twenties or thirties in good health. V gene TRBV20-1 combines with J gene TRBJ2-5, with a possible D match to TRBD2 (6 bases). Sequencing input: blood. CDR3 sequence: CSARGGRGVTQYF. The CDR3 DNA follows: TGCAGTGCTAGAGGCGGACGCGGGGTGACCCAGTACTTC.